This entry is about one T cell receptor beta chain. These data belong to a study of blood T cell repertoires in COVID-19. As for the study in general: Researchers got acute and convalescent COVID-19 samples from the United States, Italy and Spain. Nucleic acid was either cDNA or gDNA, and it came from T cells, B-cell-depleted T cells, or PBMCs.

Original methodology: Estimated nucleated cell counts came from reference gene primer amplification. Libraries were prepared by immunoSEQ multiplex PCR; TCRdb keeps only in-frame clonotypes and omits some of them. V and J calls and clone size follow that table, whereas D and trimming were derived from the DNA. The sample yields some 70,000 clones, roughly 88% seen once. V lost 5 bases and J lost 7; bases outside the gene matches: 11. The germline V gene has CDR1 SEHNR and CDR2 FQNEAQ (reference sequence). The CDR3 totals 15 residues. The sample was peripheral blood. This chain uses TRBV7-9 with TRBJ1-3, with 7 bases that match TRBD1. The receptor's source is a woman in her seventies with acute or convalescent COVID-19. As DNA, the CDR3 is TGTGCCAGCAGCCGTCCCGGGGGACAGTTGAACACCATATATTTT. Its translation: CASSRPGGQLNTIYF.